A single sample gave rise to the 32 T cell receptor beta chains below, sequenced in a study of Ad26.COV2.S vaccination and SARS-CoV-2 variants. Using immunoSEQ multiplex PCR, the repertoire was profiled, and TCRdb retains in-frame clones only, with some absent. The sample includes roughly 460,000 clones, 70% to 90% seen only once; the top ten take about 1.5%. The treatment: around 19 received Ad26.COV2.S at low or high dose, single or two shots; about 5 received placebo; per-sample allocation not given. Specimens were obtained on day 63 following the first vaccine or placebo injection. This sample comprised peripheral blood, obtained in a trial of Ad26.COV2.S vaccine versus placebo. The receptors stem from a person between 18 and 65 years old who received the Ad26.COV2.S COVID-19 vaccine or a placebo.

The chain uses TRBV6-5 and TRBJ1-5, with D tentatively TRBD1 (5 bases). V was shortened by 3 bases and J by 1 base, with 13 bases between the two germline ends. Per the germline V gene, CDR1 is MNHEY and CDR2 is SVGAGI. There are 16 residues in the CDR3. CDR3 in DNA: TGTGCCAGCAGTTATTCGGGACTTTCGAGCAATCAGCCCCAGCATTTT. Translating it yields CASSYSGLSSNQPQHF.

The CDR3 DNA reads TGTGCCAGCAGCCTTAGGACCGAGGGGGAGCAGTACTTC. Amino acid sequence: CASSLRTEGEQYF. The rearrangement uses TRBV11-3 and TRBJ2-7; D could derive from TRBD1 or TRBD2 (5 bases each). The V gene's germline CDR1 is SGHNT and CDR2 YENEEA. Trimming shortened V by 5 bases and J by 7 bases, and 15 bases separated the two germline ends. This CDR3 is 13 amino acids long. The full variable domain, its missing parts supplied by reference TRBV11-3 and TRBJ2-7, is EAGVVQSPRYKIIEKKQPVAFWCNPISGHNTLYWYLQNLGQGPELLIRYENEEAVDDSQLPKDRFSAERLKGVDSTLKIQPAELGDSAVYLCASSLRTEGEQYFGPGTRLTVT.

V gene TRBV12-5 combines with J gene TRBJ1-1; the match to TRBD1 covers 8 bases. The germline V gene encodes CDR1 LGHNT and CDR2 FRNRAP. This CDR3 region has 15 residues. J was trimmed by 3 bases and V by 1 base; bases with no gene match: 4. The CDR3 bases are TGTGCTAGTGGTTTGGGCCACAGGGGGGACACTGAAGCTTTCTTT. Protein: CASGLGHRGDTEAFF. Full variable domain (remainder filled in from reference TRBV12-5 and TRBJ1-1): DARVTQTPRHKVTEMGQEVTMRCQPILGHNTVFWYRQTMMQGLELLAYFRNRAPLDDSGMPKDRFSAEMPDATLATLKIQPSEPRDSAVYFCASGLGHRGDTEAFFGQGTRLTVV.

The gene calls are TRBV5-4 and TRBJ1-2; D perhaps matches TRBD1 (5 bases). With 4 bases removed from V and 4 bases from J, the gap between germline ends came to 11 bases. CDR3 length equals 13 residues. Per germline, CDR1 SGHNT and CDR2 YYREEE (reference sequence). The CDR3 DNA sequence: TGTGCCAGCAGCCCTGGTCAGGGCTATGGCTACACCTTC. This codes for CASSPGQGYGYTF.

The rearrangement joins TRBV18 to TRBJ1-5; 8 nucleotides match TRBD1. J was trimmed by 5 bases and V by 1 base; bases with no gene match: 7. The germline CDR1 and CDR2 sequences are KGHSH and LQKENI. The CDR3 is made up of 16 amino acids. CDR3 bases: TGTGCCAGCTCACCACGTTCAGGGGGCGGCTATCAGCCCCAGCATTTT. Translating it yields CASSPRSGGGYQPQHF.

The chain combines TRBV14 with TRBJ2-1; 7 bases are shared with TRBD2. From germline, CDR1 is SGHDN and CDR2 FVKESK. The J segment lost 9 bases and the V segment lost 1 base, leaving 21 bases of the junction unmatched. The CDR3 has 19 amino acids. CDR3 sequence: CASSQGRGSVPFYMGEQFF. DNA for the CDR3: TGTGCCAGCAGCCAAGGTCGCGGGAGCGTCCCCTTTTACATGGGTGAGCAGTTCTTC.

This clone was recorded a few times. The V and J genes are TRBV6-9 and TRBJ2-7; no clear D gene. The germline CDR1 and CDR2 sequences are MNHGY and SVAAGI. V lost 6 bases to trimming and J lost 4 bases, with 13 bases between them. The CDR3 is made up of 13 amino acids. CDR3 sequence reads: CASSPTHSYEQYF. Written as DNA, the CDR3 is TGTGCCAGCAGCCCCACTCACAGTTACGAGCAGTACTTC.

The genes are TRBV28 and TRBJ2-7, with unresolved D. Between the trimmed V and J ends, which lost 4 bases and 0 bases, there was a span of 7 bases. This CDR3 is 13 amino acids long. Germline loops: CDR1 MDHEN, CDR2 SYDVKM. CDR3: CASSWASSYEQYF. CDR3 sequence (DNA): TGTGCCAGCAGTTGGGCTAGCTCCTACGAGCAGTACTTC.

This clone was detected once. This chain uses TRBV7-2 with TRBJ2-1, with D perhaps given as TRBD1 or TRBD2 (5 bases each). V lost 1 base and J lost 2, with 6 bases in between. This CDR3 is built from 14 residues. Germline V gives CDR1 SGHTA, CDR2 FQGNSA. The CDR3 region is CASSLGGTYNEQFF. CDR3 bases: TGTGCCAGCAGCTTAGGGGGGACCTACAATGAGCAGTTCTTC.

The table lists this clone with a few counts. V and J are TRBV3-1 (or the pseudogene TRBV3-2) and TRBJ1-6; D is unclear. CDR1 and CDR2 from the germline V gene are LGHDT and YNNKEL (reference sequence). The CDR3 has 13 amino acids. V shed 2 bases and J shed 9 bases, with 8 bases lying between them. The CDR3 protein is CASSQLISSPLHF. The DNA for the CDR3 is TGTGCCAGCAGCCAACTCATTTCTTCACCCCTCCACTTT.

The DNA of the CDR3 is TGTGCCAGCAGCCCCCAGGGACAGGGCTATAATTCACCCCTCCACTTT. This encodes CASSPQGQGYNSPLHF. The chain links TRBV7-2 to TRBJ1-6, with 9 bases fitting TRBD1. This CDR3 comprises 16 residues. Unmatched junction bases numbered 5, after V lost 5 bases and J lost 3 bases. Germline values: CDR1 SGHTA, CDR2 FQGNSA.

The V and J genes are TRBV24-1 and TRBJ2-1; D not resolved. Looked up from germline, CDR1 is KGHDR and CDR2 is SFDVKD. Trimming stripped 4 bases from V and 6 bases from J, with 3 bases between. The CDR3 runs to 11 residues. The CDR3 DNA follows: TGTGCCACCAGTGAGTCCAATGAGCAGTTCTTC. It encodes CATSESNEQFF.

The rearrangement uses TRBV6-5 and TRBJ1-5, with D uncertain. Trimming cost V 2 bases and J 10 bases, with 12 bases left between them. Germline V CDR1 and CDR2: MNHEY, SVGAGI. The CDR3 has 13 residues. CDR3 sequence (DNA): TGTGCCAGCAGTTACACGCAGGAGGGACCCCAGCATTTT. Translation: CASSYTQEGPQHF.

This chain links TRBV18 with TRBJ2-1; no firm D call. The germline V gene has CDR1 KGHSH and CDR2 LQKENI. V lost 8 bases and J 6 bases, leaving 14 bases between the germline ends. This CDR3 has 13 amino acids. CDR3 nucleotides: TGTGCCAGCACCAACCGACAAGTCAATGAGCAGTTCTTC. Protein product: CASTNRQVNEQFF.

CDR3 residues: CASRFSGGASYNEQFF. The CDR3 nucleotides are TGCGCCAGCAGATTCAGCGGGGGGGCGTCCTACAATGAGCAGTTCTTC. V usage is TRBV5-1 and J usage is TRBJ2-1, with TRBD2 matching over 10 bases. CDR1 and CDR2 (germline): SGHRS, YFSETQ. The V and J ends lost 5 bases and 1 base, in that order; junction bases with no gene match: 6. CDR3 size: 16 residues. The full variable domain, rest sourced from reference TRBV5-1 and TRBJ2-1, is KAGVTQTPRYLIKTRGQQVTLSCSPISGHRSVSWYQQTPGQGLQFLFEYFSETQRNKGNFPGRFSGRQFSNSRSEMNVSTLELGDSALYLCASRFSGGASYNEQFFGPGTRLTVL.

The J gene is TRBJ2-7, the V gene TRBV6-1; D gene uncertain. The CDR3 is 13 amino acids. V was cut by 3 bases and J by 4 bases, with 10 bases left in between. CDR1 is MNHNS, CDR2 SASEGT, per germline. CDR3 amino acids: CASSETHPYEQYF. The DNA for the CDR3 is TGTGCCAGCAGTGAGACGCACCCATACGAGCAGTACTTC.

V usage is TRBV19 and J usage is TRBJ2-5; perhaps TRBD2 as D (7 bases). Germline loops: CDR1 LNHDA, CDR2 SQIVND (reference sequence). This CDR3 region has 13 residues. Trimming pared 6 bases from V and 4 bases from J, leaving 12 bases between. This CDR3 reads CASSGGRLETQYF. As DNA, the CDR3 is TGTGCCAGTAGCGGGGGGCGGCTAGAGACCCAGTACTTC.

This chain uses TRBV5-5 with TRBJ2-5, with D maybe TRBD1 (5 bases). This CDR3 is built from 16 residues. Trimming took 0 bases from V and 1 from J, leaving 13 bases between them. Looked up from germline, CDR1 is SGHKS and CDR2 is YYEKEE (reference sequence). CDR3 protein: CASSLVRGWGQETQYF. For the CDR3, the DNA is TGTGCCAGCAGCTTGGTTAGGGGATGGGGCCAAGAGACCCAGTACTTC. Combining the CDR3 with reference TRBV5-5 and TRBJ2-5 gives the whole variable domain DAGVTQSPTHLIKTRGQQVTLRCSPISGHKSVSWYQQVLGQGPQFIFQYYEKEERGRGNFPDRFSARQFPNYSSELNVNALLLGDSALYLCASSLVRGWGQETQYFGPGTRLLVL.

The CDR3 sequence is CASSIGPLPGSGANVLTF. The CDR3 nucleotides are TGTGCCAGCAGTATTGGACCGTTGCCGGGTTCTGGGGCCAACGTCCTGACTTTC. The chain carries TRBV27 and TRBJ2-6; D gene unclear. From germline, CDR1 is MNHEY and CDR2 SMNVEV (reference sequence). The CDR3 loop spans 18 amino acids. Trimming pared 5 bases from V and 1 base from J, leaving 18 bases between.

This chain connects TRBV2 to TRBJ1-5; D ambiguous. This CDR3 contains 16 residues. The germline CDR1 and CDR2 sequences are SNHLY and FYNNEI. V was shortened by 6 bases and J by 1 base, with 16 bases between the two germline ends. The CDR3 DNA reads TGTGCCAGCAGCACCCTGGGATTTGTCAGCAATCAGCCCCAGCATTTT. This encodes CASSTLGFVSNQPQHF.

A few counts support this clone. V usage is TRBV3-1 (or the pseudogene TRBV3-2) and J usage is TRBJ2-6; D remains ambiguous. The CDR3 has 15 amino acids. The germline V gene encodes CDR1 LGHDT and CDR2 YNNKEL (reference sequence). Trimming removed 1 base at V and 3 bases at J, with 7 bases between. Here the CDR3 DNA reads TGTGCCAGCAGCCAAGGGCGAGGTGGGGCCAACGTCCTGACTTTC. Encoded protein: CASSQGRGGANVLTF.

V and J are TRBV2 and TRBJ1-1, with D hard to call. The CDR3 sequence is 12 residues long. Trimming stripped 7 bases from V and 5 bases from J, with 11 bases between. CDR1 is SNHLY and CDR2 is FYNNEI in the germline V gene. Here the CDR3 reads CASKRGSTEAFF. The CDR3 nucleotides read TGTGCCAGCAAGAGAGGGTCGACTGAAGCTTTCTTT.

The J gene is TRBJ1-3, the V gene TRBV28; TRBD1 is a possible D gene (5 bases). Looked up from germline, CDR1 is MDHEN and CDR2 is SYDVKM. V lost 7 bases and J lost 0, with 10 bases in between. CDR3 size: 14 residues. CDR3 in amino acids: CASIGADSGNTIYF. The CDR3 nucleotides read TGTGCCAGCATAGGGGCGGACTCTGGAAACACCATATATTTT.

This rearrangement joins TRBV7-9 to TRBJ2-5, with 14 bases matching TRBD2. The J segment lost 5 bases and the V segment lost 4 bases, leaving 6 bases of the junction unmatched. CDR1 is SEHNR and CDR2 is FQNEAQ in the germline V gene (reference sequence). The length of the CDR3 is 16 residues. Here the CDR3 reads CASSYGLAGGGETQYF. The DNA for the CDR3 is TGTGCCAGCAGCTACGGACTAGCGGGAGGAGGGGAGACCCAGTACTTC.

CDR3 DNA sequence: TGTGCCAGCAGCGACATGGTCGGTTCACCCCTCCACTTT. Protein sequence: CASSDMVGSPLHF. The genes are TRBV7-8 and TRBJ1-6; D gene unclear. V lost 5 bases to trimming and J lost 9 bases, with 11 bases between them. The CDR3 runs 13 residues. Looked up from germline, CDR1 is SGHVS and CDR2 is FQNEAQ.

CDR3 coding DNA: TGTGCCAGCAGCCCCGGAAACATTCAGTACTTC. This gives the protein CASSPGNIQYF. The V call is TRBV7-3, the J call TRBJ2-4; D unclear. Trimming pared 5 bases from V and 6 bases from J, leaving 5 bases between. This CDR3 comprises 11 residues. Per the germline V gene, CDR1 is SGHTA and CDR2 is FQGTGA.

The chain recombines TRBV24-1 with TRBJ2-3; no definite D call. CDR3 length: 12 amino acids. Germline V gene lookup returns CDR1 KGHDR and CDR2 SFDVKD. V gave up 1 base and J gave up 4 bases, with 2 bases separating them. CDR3 region: CATSDLPDTQYF. In nucleotides, the CDR3 is TGTGCCACCAGTGATTTACCAGATACGCAGTATTTT.

The J gene is TRBJ2-7, the V gene TRBV7-8, with D perhaps TRBD1 or TRBD2 (5 bases each). The CDR3 extends over 13 amino acids. CDR1 is SGHVS, CDR2 FQNEAQ, per germline. Trimming took 5 bases from V and 3 from J, leaving 11 bases between them. The DNA of the CDR3 is TGTGCCAGCAGCATCGGGACCTACTACGAGCAGTACTTC. This translates into CASSIGTYYEQYF.

The J gene is TRBJ2-2, the V gene TRBV19, with D possibly matching TRBD2 (5 bases). V gave up 3 bases and J gave up 1 base, with 9 bases separating them. The CDR3 totals 15 residues. Germline V lookup: CDR1 LNHDA, CDR2 SQIVND (reference sequence). CDR3 loop: CASSISGLNTGELFF. The DNA for the CDR3 is TGTGCCAGTAGTATCTCGGGGTTGAACACCGGGGAGCTGTTTTTT.

The table lists this clone with a count of one. V and J are TRBV28 and TRBJ2-7; weak D call: TRBD1 (5 bases). The CDR3 is made up of 14 amino acids. Between the trimmed V and J ends, which lost 11 bases and 4 bases, there was a span of 21 bases. Germline V gene data show CDR1 as MDHEN and CDR2 as SYDVKM. The CDR3 DNA follows: TGTGCCGTTCTATCAGGGCCCTTATTATACGAGCAGTACTTC. It encodes CAVLSGPLLYEQYF.

The chain couples TRBV5-1 to TRBJ2-1; TRBD1 or TRBD2 may be the D gene (5 bases each). V gave up 2 bases and J gave up 10 bases, with 13 bases separating them. Germline V gene lookup returns CDR1 SGHRS and CDR2 YFSETQ. The CDR3 is 13 amino acids. For the CDR3, the DNA is TGCGCCAGCAGCTTCGGGGCATCCATGGAGCAGTTCTTC. It translates to CASSFGASMEQFF.

CDR3 coding DNA: TGTGCCAGCAGCCCTATGCTAGCGGGGGGGAACAATGAGCAGTTCTTC. It yields the protein CASSPMLAGGNNEQFF. V usage is TRBV7-3 and J usage is TRBJ2-1; TRBD2 matches at 12 bases. CDR3 length: 16 residues. Germline lookup yields CDR1 SGHTA and CDR2 FQGTGA. V was clipped by 5 bases and J by 5 bases; unmatched bases: 7.